These T cell receptor beta chains were read from a single sample in a study of T cell changes during pregnancy in multiple sclerosis. Sequencing was performed with immunoSEQ multiplex PCR; in TCRdb, only in-frame clones are kept and a portion is missing. Of under 110,000 clones in the sample, 91% were seen once. Source: peripheral blood, taken before pregnancy. The receptors originated from a female donor with multiple sclerosis, enrolled in a pregnancy study. CDR3s include the opening cysteine and the closing phenylalanine or tryptophan. D genes are given only for firm matches. Some rows have no size entry. The others give once, few or many, or a class for an expanded clone.

v_call: TRBV6-6
d_call: .
j_call: TRBJ2-5
clone_size: .
cdr3_aa: CASSWTFGETQYF
cdr3_nt: TGTGCCAGCAGCTGGACTTTCGGGGAGACCCAGTACTTC

v_call: TRBV30
d_call: .
j_call: TRBJ2-2
clone_size: .
cdr3_aa: CAWSMTRGTGELFF
cdr3_nt: TGTGCCTGGAGTATGACCAGGGGAACCGGGGAGCTGTTTTTT

v_call: TRBV19
d_call: TRBD2
j_call: TRBJ2-5
clone_size: .
cdr3_aa: CASSIIAGEAETQYF
cdr3_nt: TGTGCCAGTAGTATTATAGCGGGAGAGGCGGAGACCCAGTACTTC

v_call: TRBV19
d_call: .
j_call: TRBJ1-2
clone_size: .
cdr3_aa: CASSIRYYGYTF
cdr3_nt: TGTGCCAGTAGTATACGTTACTATGGCTACACCTTC

v_call: TRBV27
d_call: TRBD1
j_call: TRBJ2-7
clone_size: .
cdr3_aa: CASSPRTGQFYEQYF
cdr3_nt: TGTGCCAGCAGTCCCCGGACAGGTCAGTTCTACGAGCAGTACTTC

v_call: TRBV4-3
d_call: .
j_call: TRBJ1-6
clone_size: .
cdr3_aa: CASSRYRSIVSPLHF
cdr3_nt: TGCGCCAGCAGCCGTTACAGGTCTATCGTTTCACCCCTCCACTTT

v_call: TRBV6-1
d_call: .
j_call: TRBJ2-7
clone_size: .
cdr3_aa: CASSAVTIPTYEQYF
cdr3_nt: TGTGCCAGCAGTGCAGTGACAATACCAACCTACGAGCAGTACTTC

v_call: TRBV13
d_call: .
j_call: TRBJ1-3
clone_size: .
cdr3_aa: CASSLGGLNSGNTIYF
cdr3_nt: TGTGCCAGCAGCTTAGGGGGACTGAACTCTGGAAACACCATATATTTT

v_call: TRBV14
d_call: TRBD2
j_call: TRBJ2-1
clone_size: .
cdr3_aa: CASSQGRVASAAWRELYNEQFF
cdr3_nt: TGTGCCAGCAGCCAAGGTAGGGTCGCTTCTGCCGCTTGGCGGGAGCTCTACAATGAGCAGTTCTTC

v_call: TRBV20-1
d_call: .
j_call: TRBJ1-1
clone_size: .
cdr3_aa: CSGSGGTEAFF
cdr3_nt: TGCAGTGGGAGCGGGGGGACTGAAGCTTTCTTT

v_call: TRBV6-6
d_call: .
j_call: TRBJ1-2
clone_size: once
cdr3_aa: CASSYRPGYGYTF
cdr3_nt: TGTGCCAGCAGTTACAGGCCAGGCTATGGCTACACCTTC

v_call: TRBV7-9
d_call: .
j_call: TRBJ2-5
clone_size: .
cdr3_aa: CASSLLASTETQYF
cdr3_nt: TGTGCCAGCAGCTTACTAGCGTCCACCGAGACCCAGTACTTC

v_call: TRBV5-6
d_call: .
j_call: TRBJ1-3
clone_size: .
cdr3_aa: CASSSWGGPAGNTIYF
cdr3_nt: TGTGCCAGCAGCTCATGGGGGGGTCCAGCTGGAAACACCATATATTTT

v_call: TRBV2
d_call: .
j_call: TRBJ1-3
clone_size: .
cdr3_aa: CASSEALGTGSGNTIYF
cdr3_nt: TGTGCCAGCAGTGAAGCGCTGGGAACAGGCTCTGGAAACACCATATATTTT

v_call: TRBV25-1
d_call: TRBD1
j_call: TRBJ1-6
clone_size: few
cdr3_aa: CASSESTGSDSPLHF
cdr3_nt: TGTGCCAGCAGTGAATCGACAGGGTCGGATTCACCCCTCCACTTT

v_call: TRBV5-1
d_call: .
j_call: TRBJ1-3
clone_size: once
cdr3_aa: CASSLGLQGSGNTIYF
cdr3_nt: TGCGCCAGCAGCTTGGGTTTACAGGGAAGTGGAAACACCATATATTTT

v_call: TRBV9
d_call: TRBD2
j_call: TRBJ2-1
clone_size: .
cdr3_aa: CASSAPGGWTGNEQFF
cdr3_nt: TGTGCCAGCAGCGCTCCGGGAGGGTGGACTGGGAATGAGCAGTTCTTC

v_call: TRBV27
d_call: .
j_call: TRBJ2-2
clone_size: .
cdr3_aa: CASSLLTNTGELFF
cdr3_nt: TGTGCCAGCAGTTTACTAACGAACACCGGGGAGCTGTTTTTT

v_call: TRBV7-9
d_call: .
j_call: TRBJ1-1
clone_size: .
cdr3_aa: CASSSRGGTEAFF
cdr3_nt: TGTGCCAGCAGCTCCAGGGGTGGCACTGAAGCTTTCTTT

v_call: TRBV27
d_call: .
j_call: TRBJ1-1
clone_size: .
cdr3_aa: CASKAGVNTEAFF
cdr3_nt: TGTGCCAGCAAGGCAGGGGTGAACACTGAAGCTTTCTTT